This T cell receptor (beta chain) was sequenced during a study of blood T cell repertoires in COVID-19. About the study: The analysed material was cDNA or gDNA that came from T cells, B-cell-depleted T cells, or PBMCs.

TCRdb's table, derived via immunoSEQ multiplex PCR, lists solely in-frame clones and lacks some. The data show about 150,000 clones, with 70% to 90% seen just once and roughly 2% held by the top ten. Germline CDR1 LNHDA, CDR2 SQIVND (reference sequence). This CDR3 has 15 residues. J gave up 3 bases and V 10 bases, and 9 bases lay outside the gene matches. The TCR sequence derives from a man aged 45 to 65 who had recovered from COVID-19. The chain carries TRBV19 and TRBJ2-2; 9 nucleotides align to TRBD1. Sequencing was performed on peripheral blood. The CDR3 is CAIYTGGADTGELFF. The CDR3 nucleotides read TGTGCCATCTATACAGGGGGCGCCGACACCGGGGAGCTGTTTTTT.